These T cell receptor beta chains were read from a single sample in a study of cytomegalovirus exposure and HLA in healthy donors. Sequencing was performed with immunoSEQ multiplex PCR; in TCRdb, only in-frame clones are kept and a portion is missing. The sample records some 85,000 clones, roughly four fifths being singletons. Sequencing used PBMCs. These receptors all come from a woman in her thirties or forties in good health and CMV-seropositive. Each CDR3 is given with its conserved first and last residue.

CASSPAGAGSQQYF TRBJ2-5 TRBV19
CASSLVGAGLGETQYF TRBJ2-5 TRBV13
CASSGTRNEQFF TRBJ2-1 TRBV6-5
CASSKDRVIPHEQYF TRBJ2-7 TRBV7-8
CASRGLAGDHYEQYF TRBJ2-7 TRBV6-1
CASSEGTSDQETQYF TRBJ2-5 TRBV10-1
CASSVELAARNSGELFF TRBJ2-2 TRBV9
CASSQVSGKPFF TRBJ1-1 TRBV14
CASSLGASGSSEQYF TRBJ2-7 TRBV13
CASSESIVGGGTDTQYF TRBJ2-3 TRBV10-2
CASSLGLAGATDTQYF TRBJ2-3 TRBV27
CASSSVRTSGGTQYF TRBJ2-3 TRBV7-2
CASSRGVGPQHF TRBJ1-5 TRBV11-1
CSVHLRGLDEKLFF TRBJ1-4 TRBV29-1
CAWRRTGFNQPQHF TRBJ1-5 TRBV30
CASRGPGQGQPQHF TRBJ1-5 TRBV25-1
CASSPSSQGGFSGNTIYF TRBJ1-3 TRBV4-3
CASSYSTQLAGRATPYEQYF TRBJ2-7 TRBV14
CASSAGDTETQYF TRBJ2-5 TRBV19
CATAGGDTQYF TRBJ2-3 TRBV6-4
CASSPGGQMDTIYF TRBJ1-3 TRBV18
CASSSTTQTSGSRNEQFF TRBJ2-1 TRBV7-6
CASSLSGTESNYGYTF TRBJ1-2 TRBV27
CAIATGVANQPQHF TRBJ1-5 TRBV10-3
CATYPPGGDTEAFF TRBJ1-1 TRBV28
CASSLEGGTYTEAFF TRBJ1-1 TRBV5-5
CASSLPRVGYTF TRBJ1-2 TRBV7-9
CASSLAQGHVYGYTF TRBJ1-2 TRBV7-2
CASSDGTGFSAYEQYF TRBJ2-7 TRBV19
CSVGQNQETQYF TRBJ2-5 TRBV29-1
CASSGLAGDADTQYF TRBJ2-3 TRBV9
CASSLQGYEQFF TRBJ2-1 TRBV27
CSVELNRRASYEQYF TRBJ2-7 TRBV29-1
CASSQSIGQGQETQYF TRBJ2-5 TRBV4-2
CASSLMGQGGNTEAFF TRBJ1-1 TRBV7-2
CSGDRGWYNEQFF TRBJ2-1 TRBV29-1
CASSLERNTRTTRSDTQYF TRBJ2-3 TRBV5-5
CASSRIAGGGTDTQYF TRBJ2-3 TRBV7-2
CASSPTSGYSYEQYF TRBJ2-7 TRBV18
CASSMNRGEKLFF TRBJ1-4 TRBV6-5
CASSISGVTNEKLFF TRBJ1-4 TRBV7-9
CASSLSGGLYNEQFF TRBJ2-1 TRBV5-1
CASSLVGRATEAFF TRBJ1-1 TRBV5-4
CASSPGTGRAEQYF TRBJ2-7 TRBV7-8
CAWSVSSETGELFF TRBJ2-2 TRBV30
CASSGDTRTYEQYF TRBJ2-7 TRBV7-9
CASSPSASFHEQYF TRBJ2-7 TRBV18
CASTNSGNTDTQYF TRBJ2-3 TRBV5-4
CASNLAGEMDEQFF TRBJ2-1 TRBV2
CASSPGGTASSYEQYF TRBJ2-7 TRBV11-3
CASSGTGGETQYF TRBJ2-5 TRBV19
CASSVVSGNNEQFF TRBJ2-1 TRBV6-4
CASRVVPETSGSSYEQYF TRBJ2-7 TRBV4-1
CASSLLGTGGWTISGNTIYF TRBJ1-3 TRBV7-3
CASSTGGTMTQYF TRBJ2-5 TRBV9
CASSELGGQGYNEQFF TRBJ2-1 TRBV25-1
CASSPGRGQSYEQYF . TRBV7-2
CASSLRDRTYEQYF TRBJ2-7 TRBV27
CAIGRTGGLANYGYTF TRBJ1-2 TRBV10-3